The TCR beta chain under discussion was sequenced for a study of T cell repertoires in cytomegalovirus infection. TCRdb passed the reads through MiXCR, listing each CDR3 protein once. The sample holds roughly 81,000 distinct CDR3 sequences, more than 3% seen once. This clonotype was picked up many times. Per the germline V gene, CDR1 is SGHDT and CDR2 is YYEEEE. Trimming removed 0 bases at V and 8 bases at J, with 8 bases between. The CDR3 consists of 13 residues. Source material: PBMCs. The source is a human donor in good health (CMV status not recorded). Some clones in this sample may be carry-over from other donors' samples. This chain joins TRBV5-6 and TRBJ1-4; no firm D call. The CDR3 spells CASSLGPAEKLFF. DNA of the CDR3: TGTGCCAGCAGCTTGGGCCCGGCGGAAAAACTGTTTTTT.